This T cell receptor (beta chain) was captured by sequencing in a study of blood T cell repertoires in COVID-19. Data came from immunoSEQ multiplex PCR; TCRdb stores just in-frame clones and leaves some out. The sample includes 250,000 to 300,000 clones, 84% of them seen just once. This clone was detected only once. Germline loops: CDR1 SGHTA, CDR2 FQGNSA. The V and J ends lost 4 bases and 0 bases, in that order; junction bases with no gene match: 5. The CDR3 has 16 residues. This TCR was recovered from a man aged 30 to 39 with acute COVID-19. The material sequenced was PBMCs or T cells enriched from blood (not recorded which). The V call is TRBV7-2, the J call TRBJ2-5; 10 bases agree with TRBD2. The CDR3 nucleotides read TGTGCCAGCAGCTCTAGCGGGAGAGGTTACCAAGAGACCCAGTACTTC. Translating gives CASSSSGRGYQETQYF.